This T cell receptor beta chain emerged from a study of CD8 T cells in Susac syndrome. The CDR3 spans 14 residues. Between the trimmed V and J ends, which lost 3 bases and 3 bases, there was a span of 12 bases. Germline loops: CDR1 SGHTA, CDR2 FQGNSA. About 0.45 to 1 ug RNA was reverse transcribed with random hexamers. Amplification of TCR beta CDR3 was carried out by immunoSEQ multiplex PCR, which covered 54 Vbeta and 13 Jbeta segments. Each CDR3 protein gets one entry after TCRdb re-called the immunoSEQ multiplex PCR reads with MiXCR. The sample carries 120,000 or so distinct CDR3 sequences, approximately 93% recorded once.

The sequenced sample was CD4+ T cells from PBMCs. The chain combines TRBV7-2 with TRBJ2-7; D gene ambiguous. The TCR originated in a human donor with multiple sclerosis. CDR3 DNA: TGTGCCAGCAGCTTGGGGATCGTTTTCTACGAGCAGTACTTC. It is translated as CASSLGIVFYEQYF.